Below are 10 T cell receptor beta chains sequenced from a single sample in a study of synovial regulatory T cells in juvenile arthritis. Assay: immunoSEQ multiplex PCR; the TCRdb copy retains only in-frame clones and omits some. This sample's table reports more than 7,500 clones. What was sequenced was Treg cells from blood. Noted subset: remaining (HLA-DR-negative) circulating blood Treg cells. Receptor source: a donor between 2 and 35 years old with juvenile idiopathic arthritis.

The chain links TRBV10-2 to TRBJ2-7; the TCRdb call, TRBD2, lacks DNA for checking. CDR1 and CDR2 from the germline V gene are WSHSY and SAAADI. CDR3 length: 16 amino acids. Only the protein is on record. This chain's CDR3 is CASSRSGLGVSYEQYF.

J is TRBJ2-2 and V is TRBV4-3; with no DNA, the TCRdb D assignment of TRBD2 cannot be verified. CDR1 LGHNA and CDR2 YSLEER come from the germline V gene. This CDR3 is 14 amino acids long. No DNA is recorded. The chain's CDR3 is CASSQTGGAGELFF.

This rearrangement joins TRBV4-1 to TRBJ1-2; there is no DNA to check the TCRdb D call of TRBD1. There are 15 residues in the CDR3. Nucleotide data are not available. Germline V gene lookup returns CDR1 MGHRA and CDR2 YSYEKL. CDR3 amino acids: CASSHPDRVNTGYTF.

CDR3 residues: CASSFNSLSHEQYF. This chain joins TRBV7-3 and TRBJ2-7; TCRdb gives TRBD1 as the D gene, but with no DNA this cannot be confirmed. This CDR3 is built from 14 residues. The DNA sequence is not available. Germline V gene lookup returns CDR1 SGHTA and CDR2 FQGTGA.

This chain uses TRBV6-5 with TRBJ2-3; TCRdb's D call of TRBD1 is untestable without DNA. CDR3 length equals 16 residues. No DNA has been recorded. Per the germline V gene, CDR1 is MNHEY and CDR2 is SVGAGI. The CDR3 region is CASSYRGQASTDTQYF.

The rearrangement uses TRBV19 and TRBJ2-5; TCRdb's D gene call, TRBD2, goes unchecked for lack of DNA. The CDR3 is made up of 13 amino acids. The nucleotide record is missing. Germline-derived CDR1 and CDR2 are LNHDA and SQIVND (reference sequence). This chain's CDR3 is CASSITGIETQYF.

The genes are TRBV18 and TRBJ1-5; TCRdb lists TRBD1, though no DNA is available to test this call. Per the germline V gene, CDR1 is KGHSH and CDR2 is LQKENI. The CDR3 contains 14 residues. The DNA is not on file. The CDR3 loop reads CASSRGRDRQPQHF.

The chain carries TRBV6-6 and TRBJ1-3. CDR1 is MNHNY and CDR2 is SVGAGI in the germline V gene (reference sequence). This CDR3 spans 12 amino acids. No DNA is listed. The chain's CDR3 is CASRVSGNTIYF.

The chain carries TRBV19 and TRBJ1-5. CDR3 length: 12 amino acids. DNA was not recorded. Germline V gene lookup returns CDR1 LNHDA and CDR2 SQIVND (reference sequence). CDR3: CASRVPNQPQHF.

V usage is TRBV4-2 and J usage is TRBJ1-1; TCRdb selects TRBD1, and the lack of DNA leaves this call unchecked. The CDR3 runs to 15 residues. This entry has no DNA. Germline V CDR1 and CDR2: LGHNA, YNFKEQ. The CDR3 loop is CASSQVRQGNTEAFF.